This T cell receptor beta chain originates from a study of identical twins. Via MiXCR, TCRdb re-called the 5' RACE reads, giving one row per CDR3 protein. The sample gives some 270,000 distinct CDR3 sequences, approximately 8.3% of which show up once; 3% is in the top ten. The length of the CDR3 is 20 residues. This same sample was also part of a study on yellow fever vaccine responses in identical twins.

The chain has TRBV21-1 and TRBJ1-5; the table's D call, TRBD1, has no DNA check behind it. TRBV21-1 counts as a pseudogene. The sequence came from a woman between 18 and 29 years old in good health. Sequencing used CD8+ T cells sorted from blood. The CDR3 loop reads CASSKGPGTGPTYSNQPQHF. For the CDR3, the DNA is TGTGCCAGCAGCAAAGGTCCGGGGACAGGGCCCACATATAGCAATCAGCCCCAGCATTTT.